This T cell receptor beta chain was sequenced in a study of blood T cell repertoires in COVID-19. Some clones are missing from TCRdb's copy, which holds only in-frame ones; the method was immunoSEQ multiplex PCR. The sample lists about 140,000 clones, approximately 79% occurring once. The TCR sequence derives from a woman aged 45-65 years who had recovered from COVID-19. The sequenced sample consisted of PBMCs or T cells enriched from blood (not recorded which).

CDR3 region: CATQTGTNEKLFF. The DNA of the CDR3 is TGTGCCACCCAGACAGGGACGAATGAAAAACTGTTTTTT. The chain joins TRBV6-5 to TRBJ1-4; 7 nucleotides align to TRBD1. Trimming cost V 10 bases and J 5 bases; bases outside gene matches: 7. Germline CDR1 and CDR2: MNHEY and SVGAGI. CDR3 length: 13 amino acids.